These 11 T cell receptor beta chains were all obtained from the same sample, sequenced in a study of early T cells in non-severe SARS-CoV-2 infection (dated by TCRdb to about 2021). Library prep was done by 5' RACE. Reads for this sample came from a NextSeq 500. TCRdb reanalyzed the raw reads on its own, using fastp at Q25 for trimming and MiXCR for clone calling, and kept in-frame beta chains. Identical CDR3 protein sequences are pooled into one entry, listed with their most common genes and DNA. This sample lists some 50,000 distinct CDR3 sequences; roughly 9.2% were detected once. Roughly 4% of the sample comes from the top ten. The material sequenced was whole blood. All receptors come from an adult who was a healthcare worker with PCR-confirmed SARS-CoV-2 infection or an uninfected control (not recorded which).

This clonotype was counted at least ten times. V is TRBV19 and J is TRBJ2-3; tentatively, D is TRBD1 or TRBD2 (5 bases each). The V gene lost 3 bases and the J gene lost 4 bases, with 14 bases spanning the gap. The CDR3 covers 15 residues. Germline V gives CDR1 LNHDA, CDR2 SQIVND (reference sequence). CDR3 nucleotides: TGTGCCAGTAGTATGGGACCTCTTCAAGCAGATACGCAGTATTTT. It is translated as CASSMGPLQADTQYF.

The CDR3 sequence: CSARDTDLLSYEQYF. The DNA for the CDR3 is TGCAGTGCTAGGGATACGGACCTGTTATCCTACGAGCAGTACTTC. The chain carries TRBV20-1 and TRBJ2-7; D remains ambiguous. The CDR3 totals 15 residues. V gave up 3 bases and J gave up 1 base, with 16 bases separating them. Germline assignment: CDR1 DFQATT and CDR2 SNEGSKA (reference sequence).

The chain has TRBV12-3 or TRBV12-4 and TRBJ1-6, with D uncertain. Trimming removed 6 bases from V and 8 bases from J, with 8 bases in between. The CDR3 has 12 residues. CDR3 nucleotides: TGTGCCAGCAGCTCCGCCGATTCACCCCTCCACTTT. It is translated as CASSSADSPLHF.

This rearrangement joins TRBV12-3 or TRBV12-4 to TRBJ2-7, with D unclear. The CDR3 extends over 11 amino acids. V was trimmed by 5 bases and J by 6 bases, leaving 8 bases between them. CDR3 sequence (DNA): TGTGCCAGCAGTGGCCAAGGCGAGCAGTACTTC. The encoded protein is CASSGQGEQYF.

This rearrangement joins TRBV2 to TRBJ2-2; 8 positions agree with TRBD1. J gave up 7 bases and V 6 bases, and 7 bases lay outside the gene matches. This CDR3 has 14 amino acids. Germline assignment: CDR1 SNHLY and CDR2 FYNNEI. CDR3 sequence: CASRVTGEGGELFF. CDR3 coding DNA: TGTGCCAGCAGAGTGACAGGGGAAGGCGGGGAGCTGTTTTTT.

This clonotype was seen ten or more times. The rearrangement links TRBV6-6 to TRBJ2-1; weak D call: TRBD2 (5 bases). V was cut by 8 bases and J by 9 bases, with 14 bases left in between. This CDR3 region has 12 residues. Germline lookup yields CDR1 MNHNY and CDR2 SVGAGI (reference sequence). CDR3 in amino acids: CASGRHTTEQFF. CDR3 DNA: TGTGCCAGCGGGAGACATACAACTGAGCAGTTCTTC.

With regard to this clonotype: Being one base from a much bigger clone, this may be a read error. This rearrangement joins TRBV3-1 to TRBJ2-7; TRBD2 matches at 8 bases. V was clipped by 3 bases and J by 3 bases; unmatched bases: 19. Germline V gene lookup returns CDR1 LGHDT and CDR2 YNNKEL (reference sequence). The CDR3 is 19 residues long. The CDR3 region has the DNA TGTGCCAGCAGCCAGGGCCAGACTAGCGCCTCACGGAAGGTCTACGAGCAGTACTTC. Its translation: CASSQGQTSASRKVYEQYF.

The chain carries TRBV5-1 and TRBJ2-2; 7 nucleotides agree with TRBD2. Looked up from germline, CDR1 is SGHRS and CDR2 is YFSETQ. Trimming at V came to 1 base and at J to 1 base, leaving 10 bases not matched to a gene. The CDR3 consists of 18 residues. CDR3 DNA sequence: TGCGCCAGCAGCTTGACCATTACTAGCGCCGGGAACACCGGGGAGCTGTTTTTT. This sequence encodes CASSLTITSAGNTGELFF.

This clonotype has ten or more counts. CDR3 coding DNA: TGTGCCAGCAGCTTTCCAGGTCAGCCCCAGCATTTT. Amino acid sequence: CASSFPGQPQHF. The V call is TRBV7-8, the J call TRBJ1-5, with D hard to call. V was clipped by 3 bases and J by 6 bases, with 6 bases between them. Germline V gene lookup returns CDR1 SGHVS and CDR2 FQNEAQ. The CDR3 runs to 12 residues.

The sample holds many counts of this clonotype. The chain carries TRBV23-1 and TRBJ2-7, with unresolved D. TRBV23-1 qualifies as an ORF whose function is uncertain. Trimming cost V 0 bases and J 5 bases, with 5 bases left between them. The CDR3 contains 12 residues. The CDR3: CASSQSRDEQYF. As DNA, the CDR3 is TGCGCCAGCAGTCAATCGCGCGACGAGCAGTACTTC.

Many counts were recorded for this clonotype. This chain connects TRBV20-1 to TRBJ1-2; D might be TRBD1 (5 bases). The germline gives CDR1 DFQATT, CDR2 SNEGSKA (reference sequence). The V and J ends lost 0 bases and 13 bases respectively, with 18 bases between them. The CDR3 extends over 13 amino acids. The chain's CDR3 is CSARDLKQGSCTF. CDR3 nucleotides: TGCAGTGCTAGAGATTTGAAGCAGGGAAGCTGCACCTTC.